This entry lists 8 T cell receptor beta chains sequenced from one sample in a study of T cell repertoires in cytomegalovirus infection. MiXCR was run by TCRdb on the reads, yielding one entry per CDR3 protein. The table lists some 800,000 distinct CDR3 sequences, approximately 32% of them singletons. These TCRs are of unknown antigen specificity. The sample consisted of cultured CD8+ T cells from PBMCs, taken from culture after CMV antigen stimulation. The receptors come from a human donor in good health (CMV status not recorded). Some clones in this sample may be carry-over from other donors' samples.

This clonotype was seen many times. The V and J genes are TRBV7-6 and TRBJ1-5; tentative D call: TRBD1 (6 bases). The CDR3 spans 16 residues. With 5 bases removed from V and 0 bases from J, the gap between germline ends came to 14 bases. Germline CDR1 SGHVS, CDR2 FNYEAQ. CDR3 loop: CASSLDSPYSNQPQHF. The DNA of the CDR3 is TGTGCCAGCAGCCTGGACAGTCCATATAGCAATCAGCCCCAGCATTTT.

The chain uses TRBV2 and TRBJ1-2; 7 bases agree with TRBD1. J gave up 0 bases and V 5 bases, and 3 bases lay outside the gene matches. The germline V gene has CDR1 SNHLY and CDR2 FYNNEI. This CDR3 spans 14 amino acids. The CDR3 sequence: CASSTGDPNYGYTF. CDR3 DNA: TGTGCCAGCAGTACAGGGGACCCTAACTATGGCTACACCTTC.

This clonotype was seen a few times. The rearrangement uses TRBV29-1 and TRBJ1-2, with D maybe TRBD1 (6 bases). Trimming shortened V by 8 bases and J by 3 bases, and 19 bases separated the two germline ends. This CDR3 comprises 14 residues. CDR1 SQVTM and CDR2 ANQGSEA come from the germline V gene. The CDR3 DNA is TGCAGCACCATGCCATGGGGGGCGGACTATGGCTACACCTTC. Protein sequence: CSTMPWGADYGYTF.

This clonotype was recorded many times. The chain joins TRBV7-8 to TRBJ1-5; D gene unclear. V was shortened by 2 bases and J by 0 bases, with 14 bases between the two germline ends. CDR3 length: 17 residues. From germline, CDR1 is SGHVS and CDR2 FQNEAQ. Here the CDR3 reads CASSLRMAQYSNQPQHF. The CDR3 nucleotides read TGTGCCAGCAGCTTAAGGATGGCCCAATATAGCAATCAGCCCCAGCATTTT.

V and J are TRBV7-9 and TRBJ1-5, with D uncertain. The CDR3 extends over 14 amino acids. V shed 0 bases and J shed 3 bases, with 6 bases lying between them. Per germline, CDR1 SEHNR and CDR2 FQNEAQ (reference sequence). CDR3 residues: CASSLAAVNQPQHF. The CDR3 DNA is TGTGCCAGCAGCTTAGCGGCCGTCAATCAGCCCCAGCATTTT. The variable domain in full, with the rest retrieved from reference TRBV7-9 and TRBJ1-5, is DTGVSQNPRHKITKRGQNVTFRCDPISEHNRLYWYRQTLGQGPEFLTYFQNEAQLEKSRLLSDRFSAERPKGSFSTLEIQRTEQGDSAMYLCASSLAAVNQPQHFGDGTRLSIL.

The CDR3 loop reads CASSIGPMNTEAFF. In DNA form, the CDR3 reads TGTGCCAGTAGTATAGGTCCAATGAACACTGAAGCTTTCTTT. The J gene is TRBJ1-1, the V gene TRBV19; D is uncertain. From germline, CDR1 is LNHDA and CDR2 SQIVND (reference sequence). The CDR3 is 14 residues long. V shed 1 base and J shed 0 bases, with 6 bases lying between them.

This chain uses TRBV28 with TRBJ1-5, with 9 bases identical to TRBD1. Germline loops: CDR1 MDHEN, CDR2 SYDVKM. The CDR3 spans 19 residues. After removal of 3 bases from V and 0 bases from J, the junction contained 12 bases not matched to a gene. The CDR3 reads CASSFHRDRESYSNQPQHF. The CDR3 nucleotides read TGTGCCAGCAGTTTCCACCGGGACAGGGAATCCTATAGCAATCAGCCCCAGCATTTT.

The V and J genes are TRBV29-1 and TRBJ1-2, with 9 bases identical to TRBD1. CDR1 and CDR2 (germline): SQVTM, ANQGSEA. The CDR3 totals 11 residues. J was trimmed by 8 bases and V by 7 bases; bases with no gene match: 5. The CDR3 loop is CSAGQGIGYTF. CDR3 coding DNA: TGCAGCGCGGGACAGGGAATCGGCTACACCTTC.